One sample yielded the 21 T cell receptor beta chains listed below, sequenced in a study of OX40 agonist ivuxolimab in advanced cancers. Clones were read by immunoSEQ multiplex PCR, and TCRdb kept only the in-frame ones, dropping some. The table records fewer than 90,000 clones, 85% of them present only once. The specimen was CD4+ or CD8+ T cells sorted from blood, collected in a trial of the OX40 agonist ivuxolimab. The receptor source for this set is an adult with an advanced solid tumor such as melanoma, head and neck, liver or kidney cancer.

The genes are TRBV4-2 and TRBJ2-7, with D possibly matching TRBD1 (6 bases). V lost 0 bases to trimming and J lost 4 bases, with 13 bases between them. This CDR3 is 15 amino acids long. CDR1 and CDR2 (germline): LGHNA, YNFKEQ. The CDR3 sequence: CASSQDKGEWYEQYF. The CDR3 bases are TGTGCCAGCAGCCAAGATAAGGGGGAGTGGTACGAGCAGTACTTC.

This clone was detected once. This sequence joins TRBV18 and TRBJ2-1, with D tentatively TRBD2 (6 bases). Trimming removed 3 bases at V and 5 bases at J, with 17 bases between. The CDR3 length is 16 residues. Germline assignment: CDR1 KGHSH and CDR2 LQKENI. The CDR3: CASSPLVGTGDNEQFF. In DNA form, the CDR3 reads TGTGCCAGCTCACCCTTGGTGGGGACGGGGGACAATGAGCAGTTCTTC.

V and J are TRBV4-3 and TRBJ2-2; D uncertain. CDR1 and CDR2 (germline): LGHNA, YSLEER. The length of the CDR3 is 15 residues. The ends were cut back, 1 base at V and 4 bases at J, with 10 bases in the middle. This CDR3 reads CASSQARTATGELFF. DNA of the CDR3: TGCGCCAGCAGCCAAGCTAGGACGGCCACCGGGGAGCTGTTTTTT.

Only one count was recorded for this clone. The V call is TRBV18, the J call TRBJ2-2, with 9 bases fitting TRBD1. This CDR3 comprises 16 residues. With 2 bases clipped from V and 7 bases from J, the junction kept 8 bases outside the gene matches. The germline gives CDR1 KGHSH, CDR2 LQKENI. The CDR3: CASSPEQGAQVGELFF. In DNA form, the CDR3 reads TGTGCCAGCTCACCAGAACAGGGGGCGCAGGTCGGGGAGCTGTTTTTT.

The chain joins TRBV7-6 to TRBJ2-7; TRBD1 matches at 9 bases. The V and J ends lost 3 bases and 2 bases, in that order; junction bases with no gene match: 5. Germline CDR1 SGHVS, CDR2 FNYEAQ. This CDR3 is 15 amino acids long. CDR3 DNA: TGTGCCAGCAGCTTGGCAAGGACAGGGGCCTACGAGCAGTACTTC. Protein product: CASSLARTGAYEQYF.

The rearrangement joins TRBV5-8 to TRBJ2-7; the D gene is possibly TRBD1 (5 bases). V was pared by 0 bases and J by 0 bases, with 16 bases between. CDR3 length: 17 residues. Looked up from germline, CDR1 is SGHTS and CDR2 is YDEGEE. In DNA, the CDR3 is TGTGCCAGCAGCTTGGTTCCCAGGGTCGGTTTCTCCTACGAGCAGTACTTC. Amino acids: CASSLVPRVGFSYEQYF.

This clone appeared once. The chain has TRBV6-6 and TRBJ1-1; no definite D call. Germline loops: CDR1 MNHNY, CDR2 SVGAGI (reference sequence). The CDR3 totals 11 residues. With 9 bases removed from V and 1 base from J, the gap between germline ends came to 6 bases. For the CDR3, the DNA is TGTGCCAGTACCCGGAACACTGAAGCTTTCTTT. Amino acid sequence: CASTRNTEAFF.

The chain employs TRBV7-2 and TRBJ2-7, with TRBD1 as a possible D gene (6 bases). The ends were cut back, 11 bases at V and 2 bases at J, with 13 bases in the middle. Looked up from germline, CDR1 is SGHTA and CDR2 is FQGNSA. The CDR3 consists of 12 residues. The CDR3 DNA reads TGTGCCGTTCTGGACAGCACCTACGAGCAGTACTTC. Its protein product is CAVLDSTYEQYF.

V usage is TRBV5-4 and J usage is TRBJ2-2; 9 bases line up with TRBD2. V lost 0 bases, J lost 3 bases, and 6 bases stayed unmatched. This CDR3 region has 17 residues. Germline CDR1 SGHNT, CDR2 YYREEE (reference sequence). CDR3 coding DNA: TGTGCCAGCAGCTTGGCCAGCGGGGGGTCCTACACCGGGGAGCTGTTTTTT. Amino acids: CASSLASGGSYTGELFF. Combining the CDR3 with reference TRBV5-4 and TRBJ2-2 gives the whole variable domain ETGVTQSPTHLIKTRGQQVTLRCSSQSGHNTVSWYQQALGQGPQFIFQYYREEENGRGNFPPRFSGLQFPNYSSELNVNALELDDSALYLCASSLASGGSYTGELFFGEGSRLTVL.

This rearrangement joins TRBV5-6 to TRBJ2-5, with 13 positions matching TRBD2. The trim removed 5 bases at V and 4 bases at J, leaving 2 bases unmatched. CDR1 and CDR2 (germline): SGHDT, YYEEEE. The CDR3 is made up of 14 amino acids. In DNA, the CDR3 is TGTGCCAGCAGACTAGCGGGAGGGCTAGAGACCCAGTACTTC. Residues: CASRLAGGLETQYF.

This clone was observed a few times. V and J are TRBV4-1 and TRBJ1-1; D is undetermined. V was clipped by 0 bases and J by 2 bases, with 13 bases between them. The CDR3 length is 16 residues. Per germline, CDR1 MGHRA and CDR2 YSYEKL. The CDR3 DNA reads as TGCGCCAGCAGCCAAGATATCGGAAGGGAAAACACTGAAGCTTTCTTT. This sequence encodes CASSQDIGRENTEAFF.

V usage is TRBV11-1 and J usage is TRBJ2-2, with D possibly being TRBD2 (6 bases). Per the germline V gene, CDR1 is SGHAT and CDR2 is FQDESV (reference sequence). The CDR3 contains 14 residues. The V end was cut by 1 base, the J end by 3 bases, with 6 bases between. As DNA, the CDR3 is TGTGCCAGCAGCTTAGGGGAGGACACCGGGGAGCTGTTTTTT. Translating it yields CASSLGEDTGELFF.

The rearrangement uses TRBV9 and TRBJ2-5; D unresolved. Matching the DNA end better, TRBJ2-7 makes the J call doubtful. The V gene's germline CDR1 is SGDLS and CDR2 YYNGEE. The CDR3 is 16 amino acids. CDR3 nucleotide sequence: TGTGCCAGCAGCCCCACCCGATGGGAAAATAGCTACGAGCAGTACTTC. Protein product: CASSPTRWENSYEQYF.

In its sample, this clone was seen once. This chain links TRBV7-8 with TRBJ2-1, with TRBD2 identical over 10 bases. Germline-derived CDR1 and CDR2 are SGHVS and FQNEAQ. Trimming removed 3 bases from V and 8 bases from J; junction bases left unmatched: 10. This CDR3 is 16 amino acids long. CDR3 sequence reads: CASSFGLAGEGDEQFF. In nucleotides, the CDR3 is TGTGCCAGCAGCTTCGGGCTAGCGGGGGAGGGCGATGAGCAGTTCTTC.

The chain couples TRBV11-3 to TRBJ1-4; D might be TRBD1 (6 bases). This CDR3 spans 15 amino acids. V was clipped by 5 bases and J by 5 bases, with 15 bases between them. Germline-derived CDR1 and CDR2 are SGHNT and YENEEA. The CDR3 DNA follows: TGTGCCAGCAGCCCCGGAGGGGGGTCAAATGAAAAACTGTTTTTT. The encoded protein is CASSPGGGSNEKLFF.

DNA of the CDR3: TGTGCCAGCAGCCCGGGACAGGTATGGTCGGGGACCTACGAGCAGTACTTC. This translates into CASSPGQVWSGTYEQYF. The chain uses TRBV27 and TRBJ2-7, with 8 nucleotides matching TRBD1. Germline CDR1 and CDR2: MNHEY and SMNVEV (reference sequence). V was pared by 6 bases and J by 2 bases, with 15 bases of the junction left unmatched. This CDR3 is 17 amino acids long.

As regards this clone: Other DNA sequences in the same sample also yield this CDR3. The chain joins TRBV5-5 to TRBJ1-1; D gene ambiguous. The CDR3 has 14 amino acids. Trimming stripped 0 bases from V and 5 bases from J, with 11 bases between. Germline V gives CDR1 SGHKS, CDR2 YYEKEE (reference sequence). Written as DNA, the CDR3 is TGTGCCAGCAGCTTGGCCAGAGGGCGGACTGAAGCTTTCTTT. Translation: CASSLARGRTEAFF.

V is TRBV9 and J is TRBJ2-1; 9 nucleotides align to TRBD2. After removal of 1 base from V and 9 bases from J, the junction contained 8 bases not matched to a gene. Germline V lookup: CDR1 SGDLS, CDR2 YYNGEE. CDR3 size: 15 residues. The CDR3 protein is CASSVSSGAESEQFF. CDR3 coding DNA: TGTGCCAGCAGCGTATCTAGCGGGGCCGAGAGTGAGCAGTTCTTC.

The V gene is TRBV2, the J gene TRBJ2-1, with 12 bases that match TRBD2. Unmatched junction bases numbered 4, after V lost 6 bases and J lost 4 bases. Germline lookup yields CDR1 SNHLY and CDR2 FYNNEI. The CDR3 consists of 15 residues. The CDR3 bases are TGTGCCAGCAGCTTACTAGCGGGGGGTTACAATGAGCAGTTCTTC. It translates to CASSLLAGGYNEQFF.

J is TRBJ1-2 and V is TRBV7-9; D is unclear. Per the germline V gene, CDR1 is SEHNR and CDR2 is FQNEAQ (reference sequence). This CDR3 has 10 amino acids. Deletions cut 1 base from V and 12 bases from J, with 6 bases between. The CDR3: CASSLEEDTF. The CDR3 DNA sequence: TGTGCCAGCAGCTTAGAGGAGGACACCTTC.

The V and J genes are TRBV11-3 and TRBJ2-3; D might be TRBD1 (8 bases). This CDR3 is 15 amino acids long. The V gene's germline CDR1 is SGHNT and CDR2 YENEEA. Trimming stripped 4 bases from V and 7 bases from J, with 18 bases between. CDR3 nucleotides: TGTGCCAGCAGCTCAGGGGGCGGGGGCGGCAATACGCAGTATTTT. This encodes CASSSGGGGGNTQYF.